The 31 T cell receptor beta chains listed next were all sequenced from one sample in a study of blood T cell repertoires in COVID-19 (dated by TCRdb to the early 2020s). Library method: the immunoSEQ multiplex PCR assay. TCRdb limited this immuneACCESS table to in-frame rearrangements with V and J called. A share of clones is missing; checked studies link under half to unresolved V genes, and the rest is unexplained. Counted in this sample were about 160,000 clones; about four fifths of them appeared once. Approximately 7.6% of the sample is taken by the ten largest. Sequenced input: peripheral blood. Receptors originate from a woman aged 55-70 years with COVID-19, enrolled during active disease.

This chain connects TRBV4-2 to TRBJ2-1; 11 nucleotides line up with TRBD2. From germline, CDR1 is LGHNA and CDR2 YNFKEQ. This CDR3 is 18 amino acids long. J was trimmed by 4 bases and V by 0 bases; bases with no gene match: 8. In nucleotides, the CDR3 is TGTGCCAGCAGCCAAGAGGGGTCTAGCGGGAGGATTTACAATGAGCAGTTCTTC. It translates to CASSQEGSSGRIYNEQFF.

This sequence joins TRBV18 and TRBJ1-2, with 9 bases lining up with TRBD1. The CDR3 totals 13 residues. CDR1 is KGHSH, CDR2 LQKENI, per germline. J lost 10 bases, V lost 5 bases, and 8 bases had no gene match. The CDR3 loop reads CASSSNRGQAYTF. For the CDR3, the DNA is TGTGCCAGCTCATCAAACAGGGGGCAGGCCTACACCTTC.

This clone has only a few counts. As DNA, the CDR3 is TGTGCCAGCAGCCATGGATTGGGACAGGGGCTGTACAATGAGCAGTTCTTC. The encoded protein is CASSHGLGQGLYNEQFF. This chain uses TRBV5-6 with TRBJ2-1, with 10 bases that match TRBD1. CDR3 length: 17 residues. Trimming removed 4 bases from V and 4 bases from J; junction bases left unmatched: 11. Germline V gene data show CDR1 as SGHDT and CDR2 as YYEEEE.

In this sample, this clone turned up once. The CDR3 nucleotides read TGTGCCTGGAGCTTCGCCGGTCAAGAGACCCAGTACTTC. This translates into CAWSFAGQETQYF. The chain uses TRBV30 and TRBJ2-5, with D uncertain. The V end was cut by 3 bases, the J end by 2 bases, with 10 bases between. Germline values: CDR1 GTSNPN, CDR2 SVGIG (reference sequence). There are 13 residues in the CDR3.

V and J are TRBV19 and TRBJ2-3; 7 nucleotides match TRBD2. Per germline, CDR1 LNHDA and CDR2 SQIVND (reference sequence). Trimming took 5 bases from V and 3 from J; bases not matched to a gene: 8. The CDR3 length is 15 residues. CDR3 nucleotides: TGTGCCAGTAGTCGAGGGATGGGGGGGACAGATACGCAGTATTTT. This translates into CASSRGMGGTDTQYF.

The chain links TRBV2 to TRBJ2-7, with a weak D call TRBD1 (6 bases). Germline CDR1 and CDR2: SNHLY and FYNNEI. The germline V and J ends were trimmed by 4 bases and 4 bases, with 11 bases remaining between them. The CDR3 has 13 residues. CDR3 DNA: TGTGCCAGCAGTGGGGGCAGGGGTTACGAGCAGTACGTC. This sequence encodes CASSGGRGYEQYV.

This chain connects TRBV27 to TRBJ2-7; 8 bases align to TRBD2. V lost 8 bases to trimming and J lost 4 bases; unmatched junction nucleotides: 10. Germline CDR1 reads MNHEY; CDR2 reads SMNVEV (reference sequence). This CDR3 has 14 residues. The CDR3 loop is CASSPDGGAYEQYF. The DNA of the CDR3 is TGTGCCAGCTCCCCTGACGGGGGGGCTTACGAGCAGTACTTC.

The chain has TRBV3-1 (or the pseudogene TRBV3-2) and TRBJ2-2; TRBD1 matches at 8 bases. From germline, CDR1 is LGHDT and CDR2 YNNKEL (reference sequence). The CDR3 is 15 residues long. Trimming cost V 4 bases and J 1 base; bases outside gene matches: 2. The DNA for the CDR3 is TGTGCCAGCAGCCGGGGGACAGGGAACACCGGGGAGCTGTTTTTT. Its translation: CASSRGTGNTGELFF.

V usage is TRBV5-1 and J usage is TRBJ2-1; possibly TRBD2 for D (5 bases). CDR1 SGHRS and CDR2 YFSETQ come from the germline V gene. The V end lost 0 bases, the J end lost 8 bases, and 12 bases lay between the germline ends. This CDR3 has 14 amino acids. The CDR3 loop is CASSLELAPYEQFF. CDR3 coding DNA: TGCGCCAGCAGCTTGGAGTTAGCGCCGTATGAGCAGTTCTTC.

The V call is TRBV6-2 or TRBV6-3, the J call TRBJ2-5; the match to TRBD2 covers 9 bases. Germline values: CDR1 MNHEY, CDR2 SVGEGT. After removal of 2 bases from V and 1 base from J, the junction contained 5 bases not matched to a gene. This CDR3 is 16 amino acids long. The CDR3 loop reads CASSYASGRPQETQYF. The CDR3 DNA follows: TGTGCCAGCAGTTACGCCAGCGGGAGGCCCCAAGAGACCCAGTACTTC.

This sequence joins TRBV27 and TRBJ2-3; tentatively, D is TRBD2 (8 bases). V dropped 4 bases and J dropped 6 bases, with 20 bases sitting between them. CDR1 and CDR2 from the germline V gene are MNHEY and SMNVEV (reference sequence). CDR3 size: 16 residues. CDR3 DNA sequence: TGTGCCAGCAGTTCCAGCGGGGGACAGTATCGGGATACGCAGTATTTT. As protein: CASSSSGGQYRDTQYF.

The CDR3 sequence is CAWGDREGEQYF. In DNA form, the CDR3 reads TGTGCCTGGGGGGACAGGGAGGGCGAGCAGTACTTC. The V gene is TRBV30, the J gene TRBJ2-7; 9 positions agree with TRBD1. V was clipped by 5 bases and J by 6 bases; unmatched bases: 5. Germline V gene data show CDR1 as GTSNPN and CDR2 as SVGIG (reference sequence). The CDR3 is 12 amino acids.

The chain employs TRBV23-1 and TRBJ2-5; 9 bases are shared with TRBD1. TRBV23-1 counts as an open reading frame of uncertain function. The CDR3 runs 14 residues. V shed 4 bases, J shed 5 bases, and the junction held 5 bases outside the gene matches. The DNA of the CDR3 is TGCGCCAGCAGTCTCACAGGGGGCCGCGAGACCCAGTACTTC. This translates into CASSLTGGRETQYF.

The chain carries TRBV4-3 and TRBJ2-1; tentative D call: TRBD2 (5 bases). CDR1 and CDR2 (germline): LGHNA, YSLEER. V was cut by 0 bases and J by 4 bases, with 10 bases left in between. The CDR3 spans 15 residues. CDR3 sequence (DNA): TGCGCCAGCAGCCAAGAAGGGAGCGGATACAATGAGCAGTTCTTC. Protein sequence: CASSQEGSGYNEQFF.

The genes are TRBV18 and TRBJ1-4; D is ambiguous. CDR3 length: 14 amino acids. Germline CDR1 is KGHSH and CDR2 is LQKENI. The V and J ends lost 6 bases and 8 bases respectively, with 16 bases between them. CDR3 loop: CASSLQRGFEKLFF. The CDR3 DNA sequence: TGTGCCAGCTCTCTCCAAAGAGGCTTCGAAAAACTGTTTTTT.

This CDR3 is CASPYCEQYV. The DNA of the CDR3 is TGTGCCAGTCCCTATTGCGAGCAGTACGTC. The gene calls are TRBV5-3 and TRBJ2-7, with D hard to call. TRBV5-3 is sorted into the ORF group, with uncertain function. The V and J ends lost 8 bases and 6 bases respectively, with 9 bases between them. There are 10 residues in the CDR3.

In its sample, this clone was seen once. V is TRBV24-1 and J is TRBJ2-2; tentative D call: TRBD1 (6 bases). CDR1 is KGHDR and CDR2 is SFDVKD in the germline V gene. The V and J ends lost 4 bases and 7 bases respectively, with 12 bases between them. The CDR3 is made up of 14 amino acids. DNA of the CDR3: TGTGCCACCAGTGAACCCCAGGGGTTCGGGGAGCTGTTTTTT. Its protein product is CATSEPQGFGELFF.

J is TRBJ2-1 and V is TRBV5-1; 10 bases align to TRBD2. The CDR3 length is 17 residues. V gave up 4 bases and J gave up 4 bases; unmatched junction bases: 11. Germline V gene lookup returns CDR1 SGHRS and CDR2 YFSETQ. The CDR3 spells CASSLLRSGREYNEQFF. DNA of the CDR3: TGCGCCAGCAGCCTCCTCCGCAGCGGGAGGGAGTACAATGAGCAGTTCTTC.

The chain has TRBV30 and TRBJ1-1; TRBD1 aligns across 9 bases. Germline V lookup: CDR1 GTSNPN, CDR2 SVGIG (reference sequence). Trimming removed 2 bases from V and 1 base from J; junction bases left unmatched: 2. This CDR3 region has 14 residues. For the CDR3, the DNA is TGTGCCTGGAGTAAGGACAGGGGGAACACTGAAGCTTTCTTT. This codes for CAWSKDRGNTEAFF.

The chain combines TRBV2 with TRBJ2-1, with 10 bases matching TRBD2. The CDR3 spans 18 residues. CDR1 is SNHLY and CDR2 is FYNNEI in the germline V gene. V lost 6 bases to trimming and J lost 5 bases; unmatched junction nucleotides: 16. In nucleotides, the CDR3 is TGTGCCAGCAGGACCCTGAAGAAGCTAGCGGGAGTAAACAATGAGCAGTTCTTC. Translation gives CASRTLKKLAGVNNEQFF.

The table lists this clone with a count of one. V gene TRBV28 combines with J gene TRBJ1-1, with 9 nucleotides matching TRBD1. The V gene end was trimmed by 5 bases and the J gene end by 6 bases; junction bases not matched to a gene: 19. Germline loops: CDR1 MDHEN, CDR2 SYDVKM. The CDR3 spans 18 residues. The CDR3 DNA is TGTGCCAGCAGTCCTTTGGGGTGGGAGACAGGGGGATTGGCTGAAGCTTTCTTT. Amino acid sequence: CASSPLGWETGGLAEAFF.

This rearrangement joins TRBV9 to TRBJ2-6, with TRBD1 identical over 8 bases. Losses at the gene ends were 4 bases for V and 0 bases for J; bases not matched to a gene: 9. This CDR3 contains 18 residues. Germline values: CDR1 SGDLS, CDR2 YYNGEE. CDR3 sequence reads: CASSISGTGLSGANVLTF. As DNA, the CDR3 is TGTGCCAGCAGCATCTCCGGGACAGGCCTCTCTGGGGCCAACGTCCTGACTTTC.

The CDR3 DNA is TGTGCCAGCAGTGCCCCAGGGGCCGAGACTACCCAGTACTTC. Protein product: CASSAPGAETTQYF. The V gene is TRBV28, the J gene TRBJ2-5, with D perhaps TRBD1 (6 bases). There are 14 residues in the CDR3. Trimming left V 5 bases short and J 8 bases short, with 18 bases between. Germline CDR1 and CDR2: MDHEN and SYDVKM.

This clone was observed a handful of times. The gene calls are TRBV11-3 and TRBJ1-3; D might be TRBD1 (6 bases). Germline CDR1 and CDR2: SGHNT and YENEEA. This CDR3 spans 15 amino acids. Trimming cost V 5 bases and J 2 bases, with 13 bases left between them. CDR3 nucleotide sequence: TGTGCCAGCAGCCGGGGGGCGGACACTGGAAACACCATATATTTT. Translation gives CASSRGADTGNTIYF. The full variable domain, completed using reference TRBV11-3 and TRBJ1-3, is EAGVVQSPRYKIIEKKQPVAFWCNPISGHNTLYWYLQNLGQGPELLIRYENEEAVDDSQLPKDRFSAERLKGVDSTLKIQPAELGDSAVYLCASSRGADTGNTIYFGEGSWLTVV.

The CDR3 sequence: CASSPWDSNMNTEAFF. CDR3 sequence (DNA): TGTGCCAGCTCACCGTGGGACAGCAACATGAACACTGAAGCTTTCTTT. The V call is TRBV18, the J call TRBJ1-1; 7 bases match TRBD1. There are 16 residues in the CDR3. Germline lookup yields CDR1 KGHSH and CDR2 LQKENI. V lost 3 bases and J lost 0; bases outside the gene matches: 7. Drawing the rest from reference TRBV18 and TRBJ1-1, the complete variable domain is NAGVMQNPRHLVRRRGQEARLRCSPMKGHSHVYWYRQLPEEGLKFMVYLQKENIIDESGMPKERFSAEFPKEGPSILRIQQVVRGDSAAYFCASSPWDSNMNTEAFFGQGTRLTVV.

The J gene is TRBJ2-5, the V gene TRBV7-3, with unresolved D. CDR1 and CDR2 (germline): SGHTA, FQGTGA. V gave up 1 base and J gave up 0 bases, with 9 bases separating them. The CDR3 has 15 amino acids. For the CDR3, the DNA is TGTGCCAGCAGCTTAATGCCAGGCTACCAAGAGACCCAGTACTTC. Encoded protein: CASSLMPGYQETQYF.

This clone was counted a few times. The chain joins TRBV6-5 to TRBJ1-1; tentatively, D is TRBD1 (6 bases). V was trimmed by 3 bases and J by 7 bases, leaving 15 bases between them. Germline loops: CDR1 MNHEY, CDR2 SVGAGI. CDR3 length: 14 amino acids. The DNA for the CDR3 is TGTGCCAGCAGTTATTTACGGGACAATCTTGAAGCTTTCTTT. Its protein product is CASSYLRDNLEAFF.

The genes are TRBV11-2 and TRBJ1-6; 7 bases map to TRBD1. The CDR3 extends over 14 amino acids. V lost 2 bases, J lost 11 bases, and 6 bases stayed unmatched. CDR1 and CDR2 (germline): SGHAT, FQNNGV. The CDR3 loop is CASSLTRGSPPLHF. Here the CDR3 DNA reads TGTGCCAGCAGCTTAACCAGGGGGTCCCCACCCCTCCACTTT. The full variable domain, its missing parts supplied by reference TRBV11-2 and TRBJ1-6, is EAGVAQSPRYKIIEKRQSVAFWCNPISGHATLYWYQQILGQGPKLLIQFQNNGVVDDSQLPKDRFSAERLKGVDSTLKIQPAKLEDSAVYLCASSLTRGSPPLHFGNGTRLTVT.

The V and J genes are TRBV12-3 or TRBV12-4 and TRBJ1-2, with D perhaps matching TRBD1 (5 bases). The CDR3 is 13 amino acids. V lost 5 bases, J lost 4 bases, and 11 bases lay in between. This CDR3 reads CASSPDRAYGYTF. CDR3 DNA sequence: TGTGCCAGCAGTCCCGACAGAGCCTATGGCTACACCTTC.

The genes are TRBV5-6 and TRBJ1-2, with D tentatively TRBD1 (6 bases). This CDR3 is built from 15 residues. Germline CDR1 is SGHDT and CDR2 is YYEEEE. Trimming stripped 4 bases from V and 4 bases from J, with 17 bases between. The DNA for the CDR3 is TGTGCCAGCAGCCCTCGACCGGGACAAAGCTATGGCTACACCTTC. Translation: CASSPRPGQSYGYTF.

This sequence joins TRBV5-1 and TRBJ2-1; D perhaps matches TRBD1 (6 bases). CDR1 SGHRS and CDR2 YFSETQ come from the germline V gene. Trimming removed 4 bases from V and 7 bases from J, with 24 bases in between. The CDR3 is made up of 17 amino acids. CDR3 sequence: CASSPIPDRTLGNEQFF. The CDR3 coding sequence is TGCGCCAGCAGCCCGATCCCCGACAGGACCCTTGGGAATGAGCAGTTCTTC.